These 9 T cell receptor beta chains were sequenced from one sample in a study of tumor-infiltrating lymphocytes in primary liver carcinoma. Germline DNA was also extracted, and blood RNA was taken from unsorted whole blood. Starting from 500 ng of total RNA, TCR beta cDNA was produced with a primer in the constant region. Libraries of TCR beta came from three nested multiplex PCR rounds with slightly modified ARM-PCR. Amplification in the first two PCR rounds was performed using TRBV1-TRBV30 forward primers and a C-beta reverse primer for around 9 cycles each. TCRdb used MiXCR to reprocess the multiplex PCR reads, holding one entry per CDR3 protein. Of just over 300,000 distinct CDR3 sequences in the sample, around three fifths were seen once. The sequencing sample was made of peripheral blood. These receptors originate from a woman in her twenties or thirties with primary liver carcinoma and hepatitis B virus infection.

Concerning this clonotype itself: The CDR3 ends on some other residue instead of the conserved phenylalanine or tryptophan, so this is likely a read error. The rearrangement joins TRBV6-1 to TRBJ2-7; TRBD1 might be the D (6 bases). V dropped 6 bases and J dropped 4 bases, with 16 bases sitting between them. The germline gives CDR1 MNHNS, CDR2 SASEGT. This CDR3 contains 14 residues. The CDR3 nucleotides are TGTGCCAGCAGAATCGGGACATCCTCATACGAGCAGTACTCC. Amino acids: CASRIGTSSYEQYS.

The chain employs TRBV5-1 and TRBJ1-2; maybe TRBD1 (5 bases). The ends were cut back, 5 bases at V and 4 bases at J, with 18 bases in the middle. Germline V gene data show CDR1 as SGHRS and CDR2 as YFSETQ. CDR3 length: 15 amino acids. CDR3 sequence: CASSWGDSGGYGYTF. The CDR3 DNA is TGCGCCAGCAGTTGGGGGGACTCAGGAGGCTATGGCTACACCTTC.

On this clonotype: With a much larger clone just one base away, this may be a read error. V is TRBV11-2 and J is TRBJ1-2; possible D gene TRBD1, 5 bases. The CDR3 extends over 12 amino acids. Germline CDR1 is SGHAT and CDR2 is FQNNGV. Here the CDR3 reads CASSRGGYDYTF. In nucleotides, the CDR3 is TGTGCCAGCAGCCGGGGGGGTTATGACTACACCTTC. Using reference TRBV11-2 and TRBJ1-2 for the parts outside the CDR3, the full variable domain is EAGVAQSPRYKIIEKRQSVAFWCNPISGHATLYWYQQILGQGPKLLIQFQNNGVVDDSQLPKDRFSAERLKGVDSTLKIQPAKLEDSAVYLCASSRGGYDYTFGSGTRLTVV.

The CDR3 reads CASSLREKTQYF. The CDR3 nucleotides are TGTGCCAGCAGCTTGAGGGAGAAGACCCAGTACTTC. The rearrangement joins TRBV5-4 to TRBJ2-5, with D possibly TRBD2 on 5 matching bases. Per germline, CDR1 SGHNT and CDR2 YYREEE (reference sequence). V lost 1 base and J 6 bases, leaving 7 bases between the germline ends. This CDR3 region has 12 residues.

The rearrangement joins TRBV6-1 to TRBJ1-2; TRBD1 aligns across 10 bases. Germline V gene sequence: CDR1 MNHNS, CDR2 SASEGT. V gave up 3 bases and J gave up 2 bases; unmatched junction bases: 21. The CDR3 loop spans 21 amino acids. CDR3 in amino acids: CASSDPTSTTGTGDYNYGYTF. The CDR3 nucleotides are TGTGCCAGCAGTGATCCTACTAGCACCACCGGGACAGGGGACTACAACTATGGCTACACCTTC.

This clonotype was seen a handful of times. This may arise from a read error, as a much more abundant clone is one base away. The rearrangement uses TRBV11-2 and TRBJ2-7; D call uncertain. The CDR3 is 13 residues long. Germline CDR1 is SGHAT and CDR2 is FQNNGV. The CDR3 region is CASAGVGLHERYF. The CDR3 bases are TGTGCCAGCGCCGGAGTTGGCCTGCACGAGCGGTACTTC.

In this sample, this clonotype turned up once. The junction differs from germline at one of its ends, possibly a read error. The chain links TRBV12-3 or TRBV12-4 to TRBJ1-2; D gene unclear. This CDR3 spans 13 amino acids. The CDR3 nucleotides read TGTGCCAACAGTTTGAGTCAGCACTATGGCTACACCTTC. Its translation is CANSLSQHYGYTF.

Comment on this clonotype: This may be a read error: a much more frequent sequence differs by one nucleotide. Here the CDR3 DNA reads TGCACCAGCAGCACCGGTGGGTTCTACGAGCAGTACTTC. Translated: CTSSTGGFYEQYF. J is TRBJ2-7 and V is TRBV4-1; no clear D. Germline loops: CDR1 MGHRA, CDR2 YSYEKL. This CDR3 has 13 residues.

J is TRBJ1-1 and V is TRBV19; TRBD1 matches at 7 bases. Trimming took 4 bases from V and 5 from J; bases not matched to a gene: 10. This CDR3 comprises 15 residues. CDR1 and CDR2 from the germline V gene are LNHDA and SQIVND (reference sequence). For the CDR3, the DNA is TGTGCCAGTAGTAGGGGGGCAGGGGGAGAAACTGAAGCTTTCTTT. The encoded protein is CASSRGAGGETEAFF.